This T cell receptor beta chain comes out of a study of T-cell reconstitution after alpha-beta-depleted transplantation in children. Overall study findings and caveats: Several hundred rapidly expanded clones from non-depleted graft cells reportedly supplied alpha-beta T cells about two months post-transplant. Diversity of TCRbeta at day 60 was high in some patients, arising from surviving recipient T cells and thymic progenitors. T-cell numbers and diversity, one year after transplant, stemmed largely from T cells that were newly produced.

TCRbeta library preparation incorporated unique molecular identifiers. TCRdb re-called the PCR reads with MiXCR, one entry per CDR3 protein. The data hold 200,000 to 250,000 distinct CDR3 sequences, with over 20% observed a single time. Trimming cost V 6 bases and J 4 bases, with 25 bases left between them. The CDR3 has 18 residues. As concerns this clonotype: As yet, its antigen is unknown.

This specimen was PBMCs, taken before TCRalphabeta/CD19-depleted stem cell transplant. The chain has TRBV12-3 or TRBV12-4 and TRBJ2-1; TRBD1 is a possible D gene (5 bases). The TCR sequence derives from a girl aged 2 to 10 with Fanconi anemia, due to receive a stem cell transplant. The CDR3 bases are TGTGCCAGCAGGTCAGCAGTGACAGACCCCATCGGGTACAATGAGCAGTTCTTC. This gives the protein CASRSAVTDPIGYNEQFF.